One TCR beta chain is described in this entry. Its recognized antigen is unknown. The sample holds no much larger clone one base away, and base qualities are not on file. This sample was taken from a study of CD4 T cells in relation to SARS-CoV-2 and coronaviruses (dated by TCRdb to about 2021). General notes on the study: In the ViraFEST assay, PBMCs were cultured with antigen for 10 days, after which TCR beta CDR3s were sequenced to identify clonal expansions specific to the antigen. An HIV-1 Nef peptide pool or a no-peptide culture served as the negative reference condition. Shared crossreactive spike epitopes were mapped to their HLA restriction using patient-derived lymphoblastoid cell lines. At the level of individual TCR clonotypes, the study measured memory CD4+ T cell crossreactivity between SARS-CoV-2 spike protein and common cold coronavirus spike proteins. The Adaptive Biotechnologies TCR-sequencing kit was used for samples from a few pre-COVID donors and for the naive versus memory experiments, whereas the other data were Illumina-based. Expansion assays from other donors in the study were sequenced with a different, Illumina-based TCR-beta assay.

CD4+ T cells from unexposed donors were collected before the COVID-19 pandemic (2011-2018). Following 10 days of culture, the EasySep CD4+ T cell isolation kit was used to isolate CD4+ T cells. As far as cell numbers permitted, CD4+ T cells from unexposed donors were tested for reactivity against SARS-CoV-2 S and N as well as four spike pools from common cold coronaviruses. PBMCs were cultured at fewer than 2.5 million per well in IMDM supplemented with around 5% human AB serum and roughly 10 IU/ml IL-2. Half of the culture medium was replaced with fresh IL-2-containing medium on days 3 and 7. Triplicate replicate wells were generally used for each peptide culture condition. The leukapheresis product for the unexposed donors was obtained through commercial purchase. Ficoll-Paque PLUS gradient centrifugation was used to isolate PBMCs from either whole blood or leukapheresis product. PBMCs were either cryopreserved at -140 degrees C or used fresh in the expansion assay. The QIAamp Micro DNA Kit was used to extract genomic DNA from the CD4+ T cells.

The germline V gene yields KGHSH for CDR1 and LQKENI for CDR2. From the cysteine through the phenylalanine, the CDR3 covers 13 amino acids. The CDR3 DNA has 39 bases and is translated from base 1. The germline ends are 7 bases apart after V is trimmed by 2 bases and J by 5 bases. Summary of the overall study and its limitations: Since the crossreactivity analysis centred on spike protein, crossreactivity against other viral proteins was not assessed. The study was constrained by small numbers of patients and of tested TCRs. Memory CD4+ clonotypes crossrecognizing SARS-CoV-2 and at least one common cold coronavirus spike were found in roughly 59% of donors. No donor contributed both pre-pandemic and post-infection samples, which limited tracing the source of pre-existing responses. Compared with monoreactive clones, crossreactive clones had significantly weaker SARS-CoV-2-driven expansion, a result consistent with antigenic imprinting.

The library was prepared using the immunoSEQ multiplex PCR assay. In the source study's methods: During preprocessing, nonproductive sequences were removed, as were CDR3s that did not start with C, did not end with F or W, or were shorter than 7 amino acids. The MANAFEST web app identified antigen-specific clonotypes based on expansion compared with the reference and other culture wells. To be counted as positive, a clone had to show significant expansion compared with the reference culture, at an FDR below 0.05, in 2 of 3 replicate wells. To be called positive, a clone also had to show significant expansion compared with every other tandem well and an odds ratio greater than 5. CDR3 homology was quantified as pairwise Levenshtein distance, calculated with the stringdist R package after three terminal residues were trimmed from each end. Held by TCRdb, this immuneACCESS table contains in-frame sequences only and omits some clones. Under half of the omission traces to an unresolved V gene where checked; the cause of the rest is unknown. That table is the source of V, J and clone size, and D and trimming were worked out from the DNA. For this sample there are 15,000 to 20,000 clones; roughly 80% appear just once. The biggest ten clones account for less than 20% of the sample.

The receptor was derived from a human donor in good health. The sample taken for sequencing was CD4+ T cells from PBMCs, cultured in vitro. In this chain, TRBV18 is recombined with TRBJ1-5, with the D gene too uncertain to name. Read as DNA, the sequence is TGTGCCAGCTCACCAGGTCGGGATCAGCCCCAGCATTTT. It specifies CASSPGRDQPQHF.